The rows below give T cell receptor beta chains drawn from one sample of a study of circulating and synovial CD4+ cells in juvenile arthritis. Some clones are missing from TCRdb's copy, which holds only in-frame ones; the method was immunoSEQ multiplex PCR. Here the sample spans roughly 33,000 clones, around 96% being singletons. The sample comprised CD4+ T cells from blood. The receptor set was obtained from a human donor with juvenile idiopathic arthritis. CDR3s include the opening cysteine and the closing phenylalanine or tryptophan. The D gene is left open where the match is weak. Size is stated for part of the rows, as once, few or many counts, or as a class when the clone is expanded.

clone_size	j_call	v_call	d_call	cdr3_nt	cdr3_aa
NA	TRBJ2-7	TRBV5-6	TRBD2	TGTGCCAGCAGCCGGGCGGGGGAAGGAGACGAGCAGTACTTC	CASSRAGEGDEQYF
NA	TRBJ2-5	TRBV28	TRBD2	TGTGCCAGCATCTCGGGGGGGGGCGCTGAGACCCAGTACTTC	CASISGGGAETQYF
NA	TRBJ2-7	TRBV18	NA	TGTGCCAGCTCACCAGAAAGCTTGGGACTGACTCTCGAGCAGTACTTC	CASSPESLGLTLEQYF
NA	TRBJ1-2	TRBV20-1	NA	TGCAGTGCTAAAGACAGATATGGCTACACCTTC	CSAKDRYGYTF
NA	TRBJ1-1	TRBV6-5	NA	TGTGCCAGCAGTTACACGGGGAACACTGAAGCTTTCTTT	CASSYTGNTEAFF
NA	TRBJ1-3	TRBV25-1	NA	TGTGCCAGCAGAGGGGGTGGAAACACCATATATTTT	CASRGGGNTIYF
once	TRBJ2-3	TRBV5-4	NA	TGTGCCAGCAGCCCGGGGGGCATCACAGATACGCAGTATTTT	CASSPGGITDTQYF
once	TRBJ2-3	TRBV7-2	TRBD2	TGTGCCAGCAGCTTAGATCAGCGGGGGATAGCAGATACGCAGTATTTT	CASSLDQRGIADTQYF
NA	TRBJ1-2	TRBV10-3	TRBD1	TGTGCCATCAGTGAGCTTTGGGGACAGGGGAGCCACTATGGCTACACCTTC	CAISELWGQGSHYGYTF
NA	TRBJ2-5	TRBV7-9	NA	TGTGCCAGCAGGCGGGGCGTGGGGGAGACCCAGTACTTC	CASRRGVGETQYF
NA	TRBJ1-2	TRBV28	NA	TGTGCCAGCAGTTCAGGGTCGTTCGGCTACACCTTC	CASSSGSFGYTF
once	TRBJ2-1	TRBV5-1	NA	TGCGCCAGCAGCCAATGGGGAGAAGGGCAGTTCTTC	CASSQWGEGQFF
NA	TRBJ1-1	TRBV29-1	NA	TGCAGCGTTTTAACCAGGGGCGCGCCTAATGAAGCTTTCTTT	CSVLTRGAPNEAFF
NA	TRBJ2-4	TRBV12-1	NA	TGTGCCAGCAGCTTTGCCCAGTTAGCCAAAAACATTCAGTACTTC	CASSFAQLAKNIQYF
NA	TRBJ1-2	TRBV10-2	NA	TGCGCCAGCAGTGACCAACAGGGTCGATATGGCTACACCTTC	CASSDQQGRYGYTF
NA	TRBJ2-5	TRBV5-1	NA	TGCGCCAGCAGCTTTGACAGCCGCCAAGAGACCCAGTACTTC	CASSFDSRQETQYF
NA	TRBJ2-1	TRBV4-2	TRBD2	TGTGCCAGCAGCCAAGTCGGGATGGGGGGGAGCGCCCACAATGAGCAGTTCTTC	CASSQVGMGGSAHNEQFF
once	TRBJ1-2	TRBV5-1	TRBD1	TGCGCCAGCAGCGAAGACGGGACAGGGGTTGGACTTTATGGCTACACCTTC	CASSEDGTGVGLYGYTF
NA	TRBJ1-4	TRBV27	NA	TGTGCCAGCAGTCCAACTCGGCCGGGGGGAACTAATGAAAAACTGTTTTTT	CASSPTRPGGTNEKLFF
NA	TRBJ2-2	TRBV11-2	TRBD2	TGTGCCAGCAGCTTAGGGGTGGTGGGACTAGCGGCCACCGGGGAGCTGTTTTTT	CASSLGVVGLAATGELFF
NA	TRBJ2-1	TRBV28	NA	TGTGCCACACAACTACCGAAAGCCAATGAGCAGTTCTTC	CATQLPKANEQFF
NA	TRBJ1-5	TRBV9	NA	TGTGCCAGCAGCGTAGACGAGGCCGGGAATCAGCCCCAGCATTTT	CASSVDEAGNQPQHF